Below are 32 T cell receptor beta chains sequenced from a single sample in a study of blood T cell repertoires in COVID-19. Profiling relied on immunoSEQ multiplex PCR, and the TCRdb table lists in-frame clones only, not all of them. The sample shows about 210,000 clones, about 86% of them seen only once. The sequencing sample was made of PBMCs or T cells enriched from blood (not recorded which). These receptor sequences come from a woman aged 45-65 years with acute COVID-19.

The chain is built from TRBV28 and TRBJ2-7, with TRBD1 identical over 10 bases. V gave up 5 bases and J gave up 1 base; unmatched junction bases: 5. Germline V CDR1 and CDR2: MDHEN, SYDVKM. This CDR3 comprises 15 residues. CDR3 DNA sequence: TGTGCCAGCAGTCGACCGGGACAGGGGTCCTACGAGCAGTACTTC. It codes for CASSRPGQGSYEQYF.

The genes are TRBV2 and TRBJ2-7; D is uncertain. V was cut by 3 bases and J by 4 bases, with 10 bases left in between. CDR1 and CDR2 from the germline V gene are SNHLY and FYNNEI. The CDR3 has 13 amino acids. The CDR3 spells CASSEASRYEQYF. The CDR3 DNA reads TGTGCCAGCAGTGAGGCCTCTAGGTACGAGCAGTACTTC.

This clone has just a few counts. The chain recombines TRBV12-3 or TRBV12-4 with TRBJ1-1; 7 bases map to TRBD1. The trim removed 8 bases at V and 4 bases at J, leaving 7 bases unmatched. The length of the CDR3 is 13 residues. CDR3 region: CASRPTGVTEAFF. The CDR3 bases are TGTGCCAGCCGACCAACAGGGGTCACTGAAGCTTTCTTT.

The chain links TRBV6-5 to TRBJ2-7, with 7 positions matching TRBD1. The trim removed 4 bases at V and 6 bases at J, leaving 6 bases unmatched. The CDR3 is made up of 13 amino acids. Germline CDR1 is MNHEY and CDR2 is SVGAGI. This chain's CDR3 is CASSSQGIGEQYF. For the CDR3, the DNA is TGTGCCAGCAGTTCACAGGGGATCGGCGAGCAGTACTTC.

The rearrangement uses TRBV11-3 and TRBJ2-5; maybe TRBD2 (6 bases). V was pared by 1 base and J by 4 bases, with 13 bases between. Germline values: CDR1 SGHNT, CDR2 YENEEA. CDR3 length: 15 residues. CDR3 nucleotide sequence: TGTGCCAGCAGCTTAGGAGGTCAGGGAGGAGAGACCCAGTACTTC. This codes for CASSLGGQGGETQYF.

The chain has TRBV18 and TRBJ1-1, with D unresolved. Trimming stripped 2 bases from V and 10 bases from J, with 23 bases between. CDR3 size: 16 residues. CDR1 and CDR2 (germline): KGHSH, LQKENI. In DNA form, the CDR3 reads TGTGCCAGCTCACCATACGACGCGGTAGGCGAAACGGGAGCTTTCTTT. Protein: CASSPYDAVGETGAFF.

The rearrangement uses TRBV19 and TRBJ1-4; 9 bases align to TRBD1. This CDR3 contains 15 residues. Germline V gene sequence: CDR1 LNHDA, CDR2 SQIVND (reference sequence). The V and J ends lost 5 bases and 5 bases, in that order; junction bases with no gene match: 6. The CDR3 loop is CASSASGTGNEKLFF. CDR3 coding DNA: TGTGCCAGTAGTGCCTCCGGGACAGGGAATGAAAAACTGTTTTTT.

The rearrangement joins TRBV6-2 or TRBV6-3 to TRBJ1-5; D remains unclear. The length of the CDR3 is 12 residues. Trimming took off 5 bases at V and 6 bases at J, with 8 bases between the two ends. The germline V gene encodes CDR1 MNHEY and CDR2 SVGEGT. CDR3 loop: CASSQAPQPQHF. The CDR3 DNA reads TGTGCCAGCAGTCAGGCGCCTCAGCCCCAGCATTTT.

J is TRBJ2-4 and V is TRBV4-2, with D possibly matching TRBD2 (6 bases). V lost 0 bases and J lost 0, with 9 bases in between. Germline loops: CDR1 LGHNA, CDR2 YNFKEQ. This CDR3 has 16 amino acids. The CDR3 reads CASSQEGGEAKNIQYF. CDR3 nucleotide sequence: TGTGCCAGCAGCCAAGAAGGCGGGGAAGCCAAAAACATTCAGTACTTC.

The chain couples TRBV12-5 to TRBJ1-5; 8 bases align to TRBD1. Germline lookup yields CDR1 LGHNT and CDR2 FRNRAP. This CDR3 is 13 amino acids long. Trimming removed 0 bases from V and 16 bases from J; junction bases left unmatched: 8. The CDR3 DNA follows: TGTGCTAGTGGTTTGGTACATCGGGACAGGCTACATTTT. Amino acid sequence: CASGLVHRDRLHF.

V usage is TRBV3-1 (or the pseudogene TRBV3-2) and J usage is TRBJ1-3; unclear D gene. In germline, CDR1 is LGHDT, CDR2 YNNKEL (reference sequence). Trimming shortened V by 4 bases and J by 2 bases, and 6 bases separated the two germline ends. CDR3 size: 13 residues. CDR3 amino acids: CASSLGAGNTIYF. As DNA, the CDR3 is TGTGCCAGCAGCCTCGGGGCTGGAAACACCATATATTTT.

V usage is TRBV11-3 and J usage is TRBJ1-2; D not resolved. Trimming cost V 3 bases and J 0 bases, with 5 bases left between them. CDR3 length: 13 residues. In germline, CDR1 is SGHNT, CDR2 YENEEA. The DNA for the CDR3 is TGTGCCAGCAGCTTGAGTACTAACTATGGCTACACCTTC. Protein: CASSLSTNYGYTF.

In its sample, this clone was seen once. The chain recombines TRBV6-5 with TRBJ2-7, with TRBD2 matching over 9 bases. V shed 7 bases, J shed 6 bases, and the junction held 13 bases outside the gene matches. CDR1 and CDR2 from the germline V gene are MNHEY and SVGAGI. The length of the CDR3 is 15 residues. CDR3 in amino acids: CASITAGGTQIEQYF. For the CDR3, the DNA is TGTGCCAGCATAACGGCGGGAGGGACGCAGATCGAGCAGTACTTC.

The chain is built from TRBV6-5 and TRBJ1-5; D is uncertain. From germline, CDR1 is MNHEY and CDR2 SVGAGI. The length of the CDR3 is 13 residues. V dropped 7 bases and J dropped 2 bases, with 9 bases sitting between them. CDR3 sequence (DNA): TGTGCCAGCAACCCAGAGGGCAATCAGCCCCAGCATTTT. This translates into CASNPEGNQPQHF.

The chain joins TRBV28 to TRBJ1-4, with a weak D call TRBD1 (6 bases). CDR3 length: 15 amino acids. Germline CDR1 MDHEN, CDR2 SYDVKM. The ends were cut back, 3 bases at V and 6 bases at J, with 14 bases in the middle. This chain's CDR3 is CASSFSGGSYEKLFF. CDR3 DNA sequence: TGTGCCAGCAGTTTCTCGGGGGGCTCTTATGAAAAACTGTTTTTT.

The chain joins TRBV6-5 to TRBJ1-2, with D possibly being TRBD1 (5 bases). CDR1 and CDR2 (germline): MNHEY, SVGAGI. V lost 6 bases, J lost 4 bases, and 15 bases lay in between. This CDR3 has 14 amino acids. This CDR3 is CASRLQGRGYGYTF. The CDR3 nucleotides read TGTGCCAGCAGACTCCAGGGAAGGGGCTATGGCTACACCTTC.

The rearrangement joins TRBV28 to TRBJ1-2; 9 nucleotides match TRBD1. Losses at the gene ends were 7 bases for V and 2 bases for J; bases not matched to a gene: 14. CDR3 size: 17 residues. CDR1 and CDR2 from the germline V gene are MDHEN and SYDVKM. The CDR3 is CASTSGQGSTPNYGYTF. CDR3 bases: TGTGCCAGCACTTCGGGACAGGGCAGCACACCAAACTATGGCTACACCTTC.

On this clone: Other DNA sequences in this sample translate to the same CDR3. The V gene is TRBV7-2, the J gene TRBJ2-7, with D possibly TRBD2 on 6 matching bases. Trimming left V 0 bases short and J 0 bases short, with 9 bases between. Per the germline V gene, CDR1 is SGHTA and CDR2 is FQGNSA. This CDR3 is built from 15 residues. CDR3 in amino acids: CASSLAGGSSYEQYF. In DNA form, the CDR3 reads TGTGCCAGCAGCTTAGCGGGAGGAAGCTCCTACGAGCAGTACTTC.

This clone turned up a few times. The genes are TRBV18 and TRBJ1-1; D is possibly TRBD1 (6 bases). The V gene's germline CDR1 is KGHSH and CDR2 LQKENI. With 5 bases removed from V and 2 bases from J, the gap between germline ends came to 9 bases. CDR3 length equals 13 residues. The CDR3 sequence: CASSGGRNTEAFF. CDR3 coding DNA: TGTGCCAGCTCAGGGGGCCGAAACACTGAAGCTTTCTTT. Full variable domain (missing parts from reference TRBV18 and TRBJ1-1): NAGVMQNPRHLVRRRGQEARLRCSPMKGHSHVYWYRQLPEEGLKFMVYLQKENIIDESGMPKERFSAEFPKEGPSILRIQQVVRGDSAAYFCASSGGRNTEAFFGQGTRLTVV.

The V call is TRBV19, the J call TRBJ1-5, with 7 nucleotides matching TRBD1. The V and J ends lost 7 bases and 4 bases, in that order; junction bases with no gene match: 10. CDR1 is LNHDA, CDR2 SQIVND, per germline (reference sequence). The CDR3 totals 15 residues. DNA of the CDR3: TGTGCCAGTATTAGATCTCGGGACAGAAATCAGCCCCAGCATTTT. Translated, it gives CASIRSRDRNQPQHF.

V gene TRBV18 combines with J gene TRBJ2-2, with 7 nucleotides matching TRBD1. This CDR3 has 13 amino acids. V dropped 10 bases and J dropped 10; count of bases not matched to a gene: 12. Germline CDR1 reads KGHSH; CDR2 reads LQKENI. The CDR3 nucleotides read TGTGCCACCGTAGACAGGGAAAGAGTGGAGCTGTTTTTT. It codes for CATVDRERVELFF.

Remarks on this clone: The identical CDR3 is also encoded by other nucleotide sequences in the sample. This rearrangement joins TRBV18 to TRBJ2-5, with D maybe TRBD1 (6 bases). V lost 6 bases and J lost 5, with 13 bases in between. The CDR3 totals 13 residues. Germline V gene data show CDR1 as KGHSH and CDR2 as LQKENI. CDR3 region: CASSAGAGETQYF. CDR3 nucleotide sequence: TGTGCCAGCTCGGCAGGGGCCGGGGAGACCCAGTACTTC.

The chain joins TRBV7-9 to TRBJ1-2; 7 bases map to TRBD1. CDR3 length equals 15 residues. CDR1 is SEHNR and CDR2 is FQNEAQ in the germline V gene (reference sequence). With V trimmed by 4 bases and J by 4 bases, 9 bases remained unmatched. CDR3 sequence (DNA): TGTGCCAGCAGCTCACAGGGGACCGCTAGCTATGGCTACACCTTC. Its protein product is CASSSQGTASYGYTF. Full variable domain (rest looked up from reference TRBV7-9 and TRBJ1-2): DTGVSQNPRHKITKRGQNVTFRCDPISEHNRLYWYRQTLGQGPEFLTYFQNEAQLEKSRLLSDRFSAERPKGSFSTLEIQRTEQGDSAMYLCASSSQGTASYGYTFGSGTRLTVV.

There are many counts of this clone. The rearrangement uses TRBV7-2 and TRBJ2-3, with D maybe TRBD2 (6 bases). V was shortened by 5 bases and J by 0 bases, with 12 bases between the two germline ends. CDR1 is SGHTA, CDR2 FQGNSA, per germline. This CDR3 spans 15 amino acids. The CDR3 DNA is TGTGCCAGCAGCGCCCGAGCGGGCAGCACAGATACGCAGTATTTT. It translates to CASSARAGSTDTQYF.

V and J are TRBV3-1 (or the pseudogene TRBV3-2) and TRBJ2-3; D perhaps matches TRBD1 (6 bases). Trimming left V 4 bases short and J 2 bases short, with 16 bases between. This CDR3 region has 16 residues. From germline, CDR1 is LGHDT and CDR2 YNNKEL (reference sequence). As DNA, the CDR3 is TGTGCCAGCAGCCTCCTCCCCGGGACATACACAGATACGCAGTATTTT. It translates to CASSLLPGTYTDTQYF.

The chain links TRBV6-1 to TRBJ2-7, with D perhaps TRBD1 (5 bases). Trimming left V 1 base short and J 0 bases short, with 13 bases between. Looked up from germline, CDR1 is MNHNS and CDR2 is SASEGT. The CDR3 runs to 16 residues. The CDR3 DNA reads as TGTGCCAGCAGTGAAGTTAGGACACGGAGCTCCTACGAGCAGTACTTC. As protein: CASSEVRTRSSYEQYF.

The chain is built from TRBV28 and TRBJ2-7; 12 nucleotides align to TRBD1. The CDR3 consists of 13 residues. Germline V gene sequence: CDR1 MDHEN, CDR2 SYDVKM. The V gene end was trimmed by 10 bases and the J gene end by 10 bases; junction bases not matched to a gene: 11. DNA of the CDR3: TGTGCCATCTATTCCGGGACAGGGGGCTATCAGTACTTC. This sequence encodes CAIYSGTGGYQYF.

This chain joins TRBV19 and TRBJ1-2; 7 bases line up with TRBD1. Trimming took 7 bases from V and 2 from J; bases not matched to a gene: 7. The CDR3 totals 14 residues. Germline V CDR1 and CDR2: LNHDA, SQIVND (reference sequence). The chain's CDR3 is CASKEGAGNYGYTF. In nucleotides, the CDR3 is TGTGCCAGTAAGGAGGGGGCAGGAAACTATGGCTACACCTTC.

In nucleotides, the CDR3 is TGCAGTGCTAGTAGGGACAGGGAAGCTGAAGCTTTCTTT. Protein product: CSASRDREAEAFF. The chain combines TRBV20-1 with TRBJ1-1; 9 bases agree with TRBD1. Trimming took 3 bases from V and 6 from J; bases not matched to a gene: 5. From germline, CDR1 is DFQATT and CDR2 SNEGSKA (reference sequence). The CDR3 spans 13 residues.

V is TRBV21-1 and J is TRBJ2-7; TRBD2 is the table's D call, not checked against the DNA. TRBV21-1 is termed a pseudogene. This CDR3 region has 16 residues. CDR3 sequence (DNA): TGTGCCAGCAGCAAAGGCGGTGCGCGCTTCATTTACGAGCAGTACTTC. Its translation: CASSKGGARFIYEQYF.

The V gene is TRBV7-2, the J gene TRBJ2-7; TRBD1 agrees at 8 bases. The V gene's germline CDR1 is SGHTA and CDR2 FQGNSA. This CDR3 spans 15 amino acids. The J segment lost 2 bases and the V segment lost 4 bases, leaving 7 bases of the junction unmatched. CDR3 coding DNA: TGTGCCAGCAGCTCCCGAGGACAGGGCCCCTACGAGCAGTACTTC. It yields the protein CASSSRGQGPYEQYF.

The rearrangement links TRBV4-1 to TRBJ2-3, with 9 bases aligning to TRBD1. The V segment lost 0 bases and the J segment 2 bases; nucleotides outside the gene matches: 9. The CDR3 loop spans 18 amino acids. Germline CDR1 reads MGHRA; CDR2 reads YSYEKL. The chain's CDR3 is CASSQEPGQGMATDTQYF. Written as DNA, the CDR3 is TGCGCCAGCAGCCAAGAACCCGGACAGGGGATGGCCACAGATACGCAGTATTTT.